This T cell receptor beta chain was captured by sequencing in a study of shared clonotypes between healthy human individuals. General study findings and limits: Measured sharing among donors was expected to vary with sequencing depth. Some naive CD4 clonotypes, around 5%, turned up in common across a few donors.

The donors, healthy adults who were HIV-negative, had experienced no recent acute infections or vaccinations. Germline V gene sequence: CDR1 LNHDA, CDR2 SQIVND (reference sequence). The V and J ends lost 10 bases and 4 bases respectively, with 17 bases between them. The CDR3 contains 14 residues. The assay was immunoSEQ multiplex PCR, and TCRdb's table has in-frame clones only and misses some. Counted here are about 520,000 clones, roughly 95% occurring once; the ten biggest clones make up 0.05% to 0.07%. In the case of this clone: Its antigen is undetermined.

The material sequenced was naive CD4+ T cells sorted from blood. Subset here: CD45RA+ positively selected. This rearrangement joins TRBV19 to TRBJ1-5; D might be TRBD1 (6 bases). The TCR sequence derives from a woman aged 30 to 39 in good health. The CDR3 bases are TGTGCCACCCAAGGGGGAAGGTGGAATCAGCCCCAGCATTTT. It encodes CATQGGRWNQPQHF.